The clone carrying this TCR beta chain was seen ten or more times. Full-length variable regions came from constant-region reverse primers plus semi-nested Nested Universal Primer A PCR. TCRdb re-called the 5' RACE reads with MiXCR, one entry per CDR3 protein. The data hold 30,000 or so distinct CDR3 sequences, with around 22% observed a single time. CD4+CD45RO+CD25- cells were isolated as memory CD4+ T cells. The CDR3 totals 14 residues. In germline, CDR1 is MNHNS, CDR2 SASEGT. The V end was cut by 5 bases, the J end by 3 bases, with 14 bases between. Material: memory CD4+ T cells sorted from blood. The subset was: memory CD4+ T cells, CD4+CD45RO+CD25-. This clonotype originated in a female donor with breast cancer. The chain has TRBV6-1 and TRBJ2-7, with D perhaps assigned TRBD1 or TRBD2 (6 bases each). The CDR3 DNA reads as TGTGCCAGCAGTAAGGGGGGTGTAGGCTACGAGCAGTACTTC. Amino acid sequence: CASSKGGVGYEQYF.